This passage covers 30 T cell receptor beta chains from one sample sequenced in a study of OX40 agonist ivuxolimab in advanced cancers. Measured with immunoSEQ multiplex PCR; TCRdb has only the in-frame clones, and not every one. The table lists some 69,000 clones, about 89% of them singletons. The specimen comprised CD4+ or CD8+ T cells sorted from blood, sampled in a trial of the OX40 agonist ivuxolimab. These receptors came from an adult with an advanced solid tumor such as melanoma, head and neck, liver or kidney cancer.

This chain joins TRBV7-2 and TRBJ2-5; 15 bases fit TRBD2. The CDR3 covers 16 residues. Per germline, CDR1 SGHTA and CDR2 FQGNSA. J lost 4 bases, V lost 5 bases, and 5 bases had no gene match. This CDR3 reads CASSLGLAGGRETQYF. CDR3 sequence (DNA): TGTGCCAGCAGCCTGGGACTAGCGGGAGGACGAGAGACCCAGTACTTC.

V usage is TRBV19 and J usage is TRBJ1-1; D remains unclear. V shed 5 bases and J shed 4 bases, with 17 bases lying between them. The CDR3 has 15 residues. Germline values: CDR1 LNHDA, CDR2 SQIVND (reference sequence). The CDR3 coding sequence is TGTGCCAGTAGTCCCCCAACGGGCCAAGGCACTGAAGCTTTCTTT. It encodes CASSPPTGQGTEAFF. The complete variable domain, with remaining parts taken from reference TRBV19 and TRBJ1-1, reads DGGITQSPKYLFRKEGQNVTLSCEQNLNHDAMYWYRQDPGQGLRLIYYSQIVNDFQKGDIAEGYSVSREKKESFPLTVTSAQKNPTAFYLCASSPPTGQGTEAFFGQGTRLTVV.

This chain's CDR3 is CSADGTKQFF. CDR3 DNA: TGCAGTGCTGATGGGACGAAGCAGTTCTTC. The chain couples TRBV20-1 to TRBJ2-1; D could derive from TRBD1 or TRBD2 (5 bases each). Between the trimmed V and J ends, which lost 5 bases and 11 bases, there was a span of 10 bases. CDR1 and CDR2 from the germline V gene are DFQATT and SNEGSKA (reference sequence). The length of the CDR3 is 10 residues.

The CDR3 here is CASSLAHREEAFF. In DNA, the CDR3 is TGTGCCAGCAGCTTAGCTCACAGGGAGGAAGCTTTCTTT. V and J are TRBV11-1 and TRBJ1-1; D may be TRBD1 (6 bases). The germline gives CDR1 SGHAT, CDR2 FQDESV (reference sequence). Trimming pared 0 bases from V and 8 bases from J, leaving 10 bases between. The CDR3 spans 13 residues.

The V call is TRBV5-5, the J call TRBJ2-5, with TRBD1 matching over 11 bases. Germline loops: CDR1 SGHKS, CDR2 YYEKEE (reference sequence). This CDR3 comprises 17 residues. The V segment lost 4 bases and the J segment 3 bases; nucleotides outside the gene matches: 11. CDR3 in DNA: TGTGCCAGCAGCCCTTTGCCATGGGGACAGGGGGAAGAGACCCAGTACTTC. Its protein is CASSPLPWGQGEETQYF.

The chain joins TRBV7-6 to TRBJ1-4; D gene unclear. Trimming removed 2 bases from V and 7 bases from J, with 8 bases in between. The CDR3 runs to 13 residues. Per the germline V gene, CDR1 is SGHVS and CDR2 is FNYEAQ. The CDR3 nucleotides are TGTGCCAGCAGCTTAAGTTTAGGTGAAAAACTGTTTTTT. This encodes CASSLSLGEKLFF.

The rearrangement joins TRBV6-6 to TRBJ1-5; 7 bases map to TRBD1. CDR3 size: 16 residues. V gave up 7 bases and J gave up 0 bases; unmatched junction bases: 9. Germline CDR1 is MNHNY and CDR2 is SVGAGI (reference sequence). The chain's CDR3 is CASTSTGKNSNQPQHF. The CDR3 DNA sequence: TGTGCCAGCACCTCGACAGGGAAAAATAGCAATCAGCCCCAGCATTTT.

The genes are TRBV18 and TRBJ2-7, with D perhaps matching TRBD1 or TRBD2 (5 bases each). The CDR3 loop spans 14 amino acids. Germline CDR1 is KGHSH and CDR2 is LQKENI. The V end lost 6 bases, the J end lost 6 bases, and 18 bases lay between the germline ends. CDR3 in amino acids: CASSLSGTHPEQYF. The CDR3 DNA sequence: TGTGCCAGCTCCCTATCTGGGACCCATCCCGAGCAGTACTTC.

The chain links TRBV6-1 to TRBJ2-2, with unresolved D. CDR1 is MNHNS, CDR2 SASEGT, per germline. Trimming pared 6 bases from V and 6 bases from J, leaving 11 bases between. This CDR3 has 13 amino acids. The CDR3 region has the DNA TGTGCCAGCAGGACCAGTGCATCCGGGGAGCTGTTTTTT. This codes for CASRTSASGELFF.

The chain uses TRBV30 and TRBJ1-6, with TRBD1 as a possible D gene (5 bases). The ends were cut back, 3 bases at V and 7 bases at J, with 7 bases in the middle. The CDR3 length is 12 residues. Germline V gene sequence: CDR1 GTSNPN, CDR2 SVGIG (reference sequence). The CDR3 coding sequence is TGTGCCTGGAGCAGGGACAATTCACCCCTCCACTTT. It codes for CAWSRDNSPLHF.

This chain joins TRBV2 and TRBJ2-1; D is ambiguous. CDR1 SNHLY and CDR2 FYNNEI come from the germline V gene. Trimming removed 10 bases from V and 5 bases from J, with 9 bases in between. The CDR3 extends over 11 amino acids. In DNA, the CDR3 is TGTGCCACGAGAAGGAACAATGAGCAGTTCTTC. Its translation: CATRRNNEQFF.

This chain joins TRBV19 and TRBJ1-5; D gene uncertain. This CDR3 contains 14 residues. Trimming cost V 7 bases and J 2 bases, with 12 bases left between them. Germline CDR1 reads LNHDA; CDR2 reads SQIVND (reference sequence). The CDR3 spells CASMPGGGNQPQHF. The CDR3 nucleotides read TGTGCCAGTATGCCGGGAGGTGGCAATCAGCCCCAGCATTTT.

In DNA form, the CDR3 reads TGCGCCAGCAGCTTGGCTTCAGGGGCCGGAAACACCATATATTTT. Translating gives CASSLASGAGNTIYF. V and J are TRBV5-1 and TRBJ1-3; maybe TRBD1 (6 bases). Looked up from germline, CDR1 is SGHRS and CDR2 is YFSETQ. This CDR3 contains 15 residues. Between the trimmed V and J ends, which lost 0 bases and 4 bases, there was a span of 11 bases. The full variable domain, its missing parts supplied by reference TRBV5-1 and TRBJ1-3, is KAGVTQTPRYLIKTRGQQVTLSCSPISGHRSVSWYQQTPGQGLQFLFEYFSETQRNKGNFPGRFSGRQFSNSRSEMNVSTLELGDSALYLCASSLASGAGNTIYFGEGSWLTVV.

The chain recombines TRBV14 with TRBJ2-7, with 9 bases lining up with TRBD2. V shed 5 bases, J shed 3 bases, and the junction held 5 bases outside the gene matches. This CDR3 is 14 amino acids long. From germline, CDR1 is SGHDN and CDR2 FVKESK. Here the CDR3 reads CASSSVSGSYEQYF. CDR3 DNA sequence: TGTGCCAGCAGCAGTGTTAGCGGGAGCTACGAGCAGTACTTC.

The chain links TRBV10-3 to TRBJ2-3; 9 nucleotides agree with TRBD2. The CDR3 is 17 residues long. With V trimmed by 3 bases and J by 4 bases, 11 bases remained unmatched. Per germline, CDR1 ENHRY and CDR2 SYGVKD. CDR3 sequence: CAISDPVRAGGPDTQYF. The CDR3, as DNA: TGTGCCATCAGTGACCCTGTTCGAGCGGGAGGTCCAGATACGCAGTATTTT.

V gene TRBV2 combines with J gene TRBJ1-2; D remains ambiguous. V was shortened by 6 bases and J by 1 base, with 12 bases between the two germline ends. Germline CDR1 and CDR2: SNHLY and FYNNEI. The CDR3 has 14 residues. This CDR3 reads CASSKTVFNYGYTF. The CDR3 nucleotides are TGTGCCAGCAGCAAAACGGTTTTTAACTATGGCTACACCTTC.

This chain uses TRBV18 with TRBJ1-5, with a possible D match to TRBD1 (5 bases). V was cut by 4 bases and J by 4 bases, with 8 bases left in between. CDR3 length equals 13 residues. The germline V gene encodes CDR1 KGHSH and CDR2 LQKENI. CDR3 protein: CASSHGQNQPQHF. The CDR3 DNA reads as TGTGCCAGCTCACACGGACAAAATCAGCCCCAGCATTTT. The full variable domain, with the rest looked up from reference TRBV18 and TRBJ1-5, is NAGVMQNPRHLVRRRGQEARLRCSPMKGHSHVYWYRQLPEEGLKFMVYLQKENIIDESGMPKERFSAEFPKEGPSILRIQQVVRGDSAAYFCASSHGQNQPQHFGDGTRLSIL.

This chain uses TRBV2 with TRBJ2-7; D may match TRBD1 or TRBD2 (5 bases each). The V gene's germline CDR1 is SNHLY and CDR2 FYNNEI. V gave up 4 bases and J gave up 0 bases, with 19 bases separating them. This CDR3 region has 17 residues. The CDR3: CASSALRGVLSSYEQYF. In DNA, the CDR3 is TGTGCCAGCAGTGCCCTTCGAGGGGTTCTCAGCTCCTACGAGCAGTACTTC.

The genes are TRBV9 and TRBJ2-2, with D perhaps assigned TRBD1 or TRBD2 (5 bases each). Germline CDR1 SGDLS, CDR2 YYNGEE. CDR3 length: 15 amino acids. Trimming removed 0 bases from V and 4 bases from J, with 10 bases in between. CDR3 nucleotides: TGTGCCAGCAGCGTAGAGGGGAGAAGCACCGGGGAGCTGTTTTTT. It codes for CASSVEGRSTGELFF.

The count of this clone is one. This rearrangement joins TRBV7-2 to TRBJ1-6; D call uncertain. The CDR3 extends over 13 amino acids. Trimming shortened V by 5 bases and J by 9 bases, and 11 bases separated the two germline ends. Per germline, CDR1 SGHTA and CDR2 FQGNSA. The DNA of the CDR3 is TGTGCCAGCAGCCCCCCGGTTGGTTCACCCCTCCACTTT. It is translated as CASSPPVGSPLHF.

The V call is TRBV4-2, the J call TRBJ1-5; D is uncertain. Deletions cut 0 bases from V and 0 bases from J, with 15 bases between. CDR3 size: 18 residues. Germline-derived CDR1 and CDR2 are LGHNA and YNFKEQ. The chain's CDR3 is CASSQDPSPGYSNQPQHF. CDR3 nucleotide sequence: TGTGCCAGCAGCCAAGATCCCTCCCCGGGGTATAGCAATCAGCCCCAGCATTTT.

On this clone itself: This CDR3 is also generated by other DNA sequences in the sample. This chain connects TRBV9 to TRBJ2-1; 7 nucleotides line up with TRBD1. This CDR3 contains 15 residues. The germline gives CDR1 SGDLS, CDR2 YYNGEE. V trimming: 0 bases; J trimming: 4 bases; junction bases outside the gene matches: 4. The CDR3 DNA is TGTGCCAGCAGCGTAGTGGGGACAGATTACAATGAGCAGTTCTTC. As protein: CASSVVGTDYNEQFF.

This clone has just a few counts. The DNA of the CDR3 is TGTGCCAGCAGCAGCGGACGGCGACAGCCCCAGCATTTT. Protein product: CASSSGRRQPQHF. This chain connects TRBV27 to TRBJ1-5; the D is unclear. The CDR3 is 13 amino acids. V gave up 6 bases and J gave up 7 bases, with 13 bases separating them. Germline lookup yields CDR1 MNHEY and CDR2 SMNVEV (reference sequence).

The rearrangement links TRBV10-3 to TRBJ2-3; TRBD2 is a possible D gene (6 bases). The CDR3 extends over 16 amino acids. Germline V lookup: CDR1 ENHRY, CDR2 SYGVKD. Trimming took off 0 bases at V and 4 bases at J, with 14 bases between the two ends. CDR3 coding DNA: TGTGCCATCAGTGAGTCCCGTTCGGGAGTCTCAGATACGCAGTATTTT. Translated: CAISESRSGVSDTQYF.

V and J are TRBV28 and TRBJ1-2, with 10 bases fitting TRBD1. The CDR3 contains 17 residues. The germline CDR1 and CDR2 sequences are MDHEN and SYDVKM. J lost 6 bases, V lost 5 bases, and 15 bases had no gene match. DNA for the CDR3: TGTGCCAGCAGTGCCCCCACCGTTGTCGGGACAGGGGATGGCTACACCTTC. It yields the protein CASSAPTVVGTGDGYTF.

V gene TRBV2 combines with J gene TRBJ1-6, with D perhaps TRBD1 (5 bases). Trimming removed 6 bases from V and 9 bases from J, with 9 bases in between. The CDR3 loop spans 12 amino acids. Germline V gives CDR1 SNHLY, CDR2 FYNNEI. The CDR3 DNA follows: TGTGCCAGCAGGCAGGGTGGTTCACCCCTCCACTTT. Translation: CASRQGGSPLHF.

This chain joins TRBV7-9 and TRBJ1-1, with D possibly matching TRBD1 (5 bases). CDR1 is SEHNR, CDR2 FQNEAQ, per germline (reference sequence). The CDR3 loop spans 13 amino acids. Trimming left V 5 bases short and J 5 bases short, with 12 bases between. The CDR3 nucleotides are TGTGCCAGCAGCACGCAACAGGTGACTGAAGCTTTCTTT. This encodes CASSTQQVTEAFF. The variable domain in full, with the rest retrieved from reference TRBV7-9 and TRBJ1-1, is DTGVSQNPRHKITKRGQNVTFRCDPISEHNRLYWYRQTLGQGPEFLTYFQNEAQLEKSRLLSDRFSAERPKGSFSTLEIQRTEQGDSAMYLCASSTQQVTEAFFGQGTRLTVV.

This sequence joins TRBV7-9 and TRBJ2-3; 13 bases agree with TRBD2. The CDR3 loop spans 15 amino acids. The V gene's germline CDR1 is SEHNR and CDR2 FQNEAQ (reference sequence). Trimming removed 5 bases from V and 3 bases from J; junction bases left unmatched: 2. The CDR3 DNA follows: TGTGCCAGCAGCGCGACTAGCGGGAGGACAGATACGCAGTATTTT. Encoded protein: CASSATSGRTDTQYF.

In this sample, this clone turned up once. The chain uses TRBV5-6 and TRBJ2-7; TRBD1 or TRBD2 may be the D gene (5 bases each). In germline, CDR1 is SGHDT, CDR2 YYEEEE. Trimming removed 4 bases from V and 3 bases from J, with 20 bases in between. The CDR3 length is 16 residues. The CDR3 protein is CASSPAGASNYYEQYF. DNA for the CDR3: TGTGCCAGCAGCCCGGCCGGGGCCAGCAATTACTACGAGCAGTACTTC.

The chain carries TRBV30 and TRBJ2-1, with 9 bases lining up with TRBD2. The junction had 1 base not matched to a gene; V was cut back by 0 bases and J by 7 bases. Looked up from germline, CDR1 is GTSNPN and CDR2 is SVGIG (reference sequence). The CDR3 is made up of 13 amino acids. The CDR3 is CAWSVLAGNEQFF. The CDR3 DNA reads as TGTGCCTGGAGTGTTCTAGCGGGGAATGAGCAGTTCTTC.